This T cell receptor (beta chain) comes out of a study of cytomegalovirus exposure and HLA in healthy donors. Clones were read by immunoSEQ multiplex PCR, and TCRdb kept only the in-frame ones, dropping some. Of tens of thousands of clones listed, 93% were seen once; the top ten hold 3.6%. The sample was PBMCs. The TCR comes from a young woman in good health and CMV-seronegative.

The CDR3: CASSWSRSGGYGYTF. CDR3 sequence (DNA): TGTGCCAGCAGCTGGAGCCGATCCGGGGGCTATGGCTACACCTTC. The genes are TRBV7-2 and TRBJ1-2; weak D call: TRBD1 (5 bases). The CDR3 spans 15 residues. The ends were cut back, 4 bases at V and 4 bases at J, with 16 bases in the middle. Germline V gene data show CDR1 as SGHTA and CDR2 as FQGNSA.